These T cell receptor beta chains were read from a single sample in a study of blood T cells in healthy people across ages. TCRdb re-called the 5' RACE reads through MiXCR, storing one row per CDR3 protein. The data show 1.5 million to 2 million distinct CDR3 sequences, around 50% seen once. Material: blood. The receptors were sampled from a woman between 40 and 55 years old in good health. Both conserved end residues are part of each CDR3. Each record gives: clone size, V gene, J gene, D gene, CDR3 DNA, CDR3 protein. D genes are given only for firm matches. Size values are once, few and many counts, or a class for expanded clones, and some rows have none.

>.|TRBV10-3|TRBJ2-7|TRBD1
TGTGCCATCAGACCGACAGGGGAGGAGGTCGAGCAGTACTTC
CAIRPTGEEVEQYF
>.|TRBV6-5|TRBJ2-7|.
TGTGCCAGCGGGAAAGGGAGCTCCTACGAGCAGTACTTC
CASGKGSSYEQYF
>few|TRBV4-2|TRBJ2-3|TRBD1
TGTGCCAGCAGCCAAGAGGGACAGAGCACAGATACGCAGTATTTT
CASSQEGQSTDTQYF
>few|TRBV6-2/TRBV6-3|TRBJ2-3|TRBD1
TGTGCCAGCACGGACAGGAAACGCACAGATACGCAGTATTTT
CASTDRKRTDTQYF
>.|TRBV7-9|TRBJ2-5|.
TGTGCCAGCAGCTTAAATCTAGTGAACAAAGAGACCCAGTACTTC
CASSLNLVNKETQYF
>.|TRBV7-2|TRBJ2-1|.
TGTGCCAGCAGCTTAGCGGGGGGGCCGTGGGAGCAGTTCTTC
CASSLAGGPWEQFF
>.|TRBV6-5|TRBJ1-1|.
TGTGCCAGCAGTCGACGGACGGACTTCCTAGAAGCTTTCTTT
CASSRRTDFLEAFF
>.|TRBV4-3|TRBJ2-1|.
TGCGCCAGCAGCCAGCGGGTCCTGGGGGATGAGCGGTTCTTC
CASSQRVLGDERFF
>once|TRBV4-3|TRBJ1-5|TRBD1
TGCGCCAGCAGCCAAGAGGCCAGGGGGTACGAGCCCCAGCATTTT
CASSQEARGYEPQHF
>.|TRBV6-5|TRBJ2-7|TRBD1
TGTGCCAGCAGTCCCCTGGACAGGGGGCACTACGAGCAGTACTTC
CASSPLDRGHYEQYF
>few|TRBV6-5|TRBJ1-6|.
TGTGCCAGCAGGGACATCCTAATCGGACCCCTCCACTTT
CASRDILIGPLHF
>.|TRBV28|TRBJ2-4|.
TGTGCCAGCAGCGTGCCCCGCAAACTAGCCAAAAACATTCAGTACTTC
CASSVPRKLAKNIQYF
>few|TRBV15|TRBJ2-1|.
TGTGCCACCAGCAGTCCCCAGGGTCCAACAGCAAACAATGAGCAGTTCTTC
CATSSPQGPTANNEQFF
>.|TRBV7-2|TRBJ2-7|.
TGTGCCAGCAGCTGGTCCGGGACCTCAGACAACGAGCAGTACTTC
CASSWSGTSDNEQYF
>.|TRBV24-1|TRBJ2-3|.
TGTGCCACCAGTGATCTGGCAGGGCTGGCGACAGATACGCAGTATTTT
CATSDLAGLATDTQYF
>.|TRBV3-1|TRBJ1-4|TRBD1
TGTGCCAGCAGCCACGTCAGGGGGCGACTACGGAAGAATGAAAAACTGTTTTTT
CASSHVRGRLRKNEKLFF
>.|TRBV7-2|TRBJ2-5|TRBD2
TGTGCCAGCAGCTTAAGCGGGGGGGCGATGGGGACCCAGTACTTC
CASSLSGGAMGTQYF
>few|TRBV5-6|TRBJ1-1|.
TGTGCCAGCACTTCCGGACTGATGAACACTGAAGCTTTCTTT
CASTSGLMNTEAFF
>.|TRBV7-8|TRBJ2-1|.
TGTGCCAGCAGCGTGCACCAGGGGAATGAGCAGTTCTTC
CASSVHQGNEQFF
>few|TRBV20-1|TRBJ2-4|.
TGCAGTGCTAGGGACCGGATTCAAGCCAAAAACATTCAGTACTTC
CSARDRIQAKNIQYF
>few|TRBV20-1|TRBJ1-5|TRBD1
TGCAGTGCCTGGGACAGAACCAATCAGCCCCAGCATTTT
CSAWDRTNQPQHF
>few|TRBV29-1|TRBJ2-4|.
TGCAGCGTTCAAGCGGAGCTAGCCAAAAACATTCAGTACTTC
CSVQAELAKNIQYF
>.|TRBV24-1|TRBJ2-1|.
TGTGCCACCAGTGATTATAACCAGTACAATGAGCAGTTCTTC
CATSDYNQYNEQFF
>once|TRBV6-6|TRBJ2-6|.
TGTGCCACCGGGGAGGCTGGGGCCAGCGTCCTGACTTTC
CATGEAGASVLTF
>few|TRBV10-3|TRBJ2-3|.
TGTGCCATCAGTGAGTCTGGCATCCCGGATACGCAGTATTTT
CAISESGIPDTQYF
>.|TRBV7-8|TRBJ2-3|.
TGTGCCAGCAGCCCATACGTAACAGTGGCAGATACGCAGTATTTT
CASSPYVTVADTQYF
>.|TRBV20-1|TRBJ2-5|.
TGCAGTGCTAGAGGGGATGGGAAAATAGAGACCCAGTACTTC
CSARGDGKIETQYF
>.|TRBV3-1|TRBJ2-7|TRBD1
TGTGCCAGCAGCTCACCGGGACAGGGATGGAATGAGCAGTACTTC
CASSSPGQGWNEQYF
>.|TRBV12-3/TRBV12-4|TRBJ2-5|TRBD2
TGTGCCAGCAGCGTTATCGGGGGGATGGGGGAGACCCAGTACTTC
CASSVIGGMGETQYF
>few|TRBV27|TRBJ2-5|.
TGTGCCAGCAGTTCCCAGATGGCATCCTATAGCCAAGAGACCCAGTACTTC
CASSSQMASYSQETQYF
>.|TRBV28|TRBJ2-5|TRBD1
TGTGCCAGCAGTTTACGTGACAGGGGGCGTGAGTACTTC
CASSLRDRGREYF
>.|TRBV20-1|TRBJ2-7|.
TGCAGTGCTAGAGATCGGCAGGCAAGGTACGAGCAGTACTTC
CSARDRQARYEQYF
>few|TRBV4-3|TRBJ2-5|.
TGCGCCAGCAGCCAAGAATGGTGGGGGGCGAACCAAGAGACCCAGTACTTC
CASSQEWWGANQETQYF
>few|TRBV4-3|TRBJ1-5|.
TGCGCCAGCAGCCAAGATCCGGGTCAGCCCCAGCATTTT
CASSQDPGQPQHF
>.|TRBV10-3|TRBJ1-1|.
TGTGCCATCAGTGAGAGGGCAGGAGTGAACACTGAAGCTTTCTTT
CAISERAGVNTEAFF
>.|TRBV15|TRBJ1-4|.
TGTGCCACCAGCAGAGATCTCCGAAAACTGTTTTTT
CATSRDLRKLFF
>.|TRBV10-1|TRBJ1-1|.
TGCGCCAGCAGTGAGTCGGGGGCGAGGAACCCGAGGGCTTTCTTT
CASSESGARNPRAFF
>.|TRBV25-1|TRBJ2-5|TRBD1
TGTGCCAGCAGTGAAGCGGGACAGGGTGCGCCGGAGCAGTACTTC
CASSEAGQGAPEQYF
>.|TRBV6-2/TRBV6-3|TRBJ2-1|.
TGTGCCAGCCGGAAGACAGTCAATGAGCAGTTCTTC
CASRKTVNEQFF
>.|TRBV20-1|TRBJ2-5|TRBD2
TGCAGTGCTTCCGACTCAGGACTAGCGGGGGGACAAGAGACCCAGTACTTC
CSASDSGLAGGQETQYF